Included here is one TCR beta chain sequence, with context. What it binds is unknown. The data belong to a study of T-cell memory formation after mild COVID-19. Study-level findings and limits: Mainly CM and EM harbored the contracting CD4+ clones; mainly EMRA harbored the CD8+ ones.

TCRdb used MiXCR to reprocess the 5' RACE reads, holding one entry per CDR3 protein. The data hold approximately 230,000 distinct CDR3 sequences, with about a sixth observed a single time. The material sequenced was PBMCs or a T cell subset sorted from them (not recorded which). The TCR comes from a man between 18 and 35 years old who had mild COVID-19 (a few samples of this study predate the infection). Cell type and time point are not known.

The CDR3 protein is CASRKLPTGNYGYTF. CDR3 nucleotides: TGTGCCAGCAGGAAACTCCCGACAGGGAACTATGGCTACACCTTC. The chain couples TRBV6-5 to TRBJ1-2; TRBD1 agrees at 7 bases. The trim removed 6 bases at V and 2 bases at J, leaving 9 bases unmatched. CDR1 and CDR2 from the germline V gene are MNHEY and SVGAGI. This CDR3 is built from 15 residues.